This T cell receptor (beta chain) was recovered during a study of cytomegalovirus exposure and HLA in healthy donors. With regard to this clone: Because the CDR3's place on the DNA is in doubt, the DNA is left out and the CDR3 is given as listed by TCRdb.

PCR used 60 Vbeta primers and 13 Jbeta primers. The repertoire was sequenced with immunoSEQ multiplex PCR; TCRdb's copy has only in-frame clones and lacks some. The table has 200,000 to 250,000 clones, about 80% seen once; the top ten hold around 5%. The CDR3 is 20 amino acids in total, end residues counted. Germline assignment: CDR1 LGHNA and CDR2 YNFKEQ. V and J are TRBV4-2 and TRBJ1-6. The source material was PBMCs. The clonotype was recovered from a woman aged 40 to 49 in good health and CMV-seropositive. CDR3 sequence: CASSPSSSGGQRIYNSPLHF.